These T cell receptor beta chains were read from a single sample in a study of OX40 agonist ivuxolimab in advanced cancers. Method: immunoSEQ multiplex PCR; TCRdb's copy keeps in-frame clones and lacks some. The table has around 13,000 clones, roughly 84% seen once. The input for sequencing was CD4+ or CD8+ T cells sorted from blood, taken in a trial of the OX40 agonist ivuxolimab. These receptors originate from an adult with an advanced solid tumor such as melanoma, head and neck, liver or kidney cancer. Each CDR3 is given with its conserved first and last residue. The order of the fields is clone size, V gene, J gene, D gene, CDR3 DNA, CDR3 protein. A D gene is named only where the DNA matches it firmly. Where a row states a size, it is once, few, many or the class of an expanded clone; other rows omit it.

clone size: -; V gene: TRBV9; J gene: TRBJ1-1; D gene: -; CDR3 DNA: TGTGCCAGCAGCGTAGGCCCTAGCAACACTGAAGCTTTCTTT; CDR3 protein: CASSVGPSNTEAFF
clone size: few; V gene: TRBV4-1; J gene: TRBJ2-1; D gene: -; CDR3 DNA: TGCGCCAGCAGCCAAGCCGTCCGCGGCAATGAGCAGTTCTTC; CDR3 protein: CASSQAVRGNEQFF
clone size: few; V gene: TRBV14; J gene: TRBJ2-5; D gene: -; CDR3 DNA: TGTGCCAGCAGCCAAGTTCGGGGGCGAGGGAGGGAGACCCAGTACTTC; CDR3 protein: CASSQVRGRGRETQYF
clone size: -; V gene: TRBV21-1; J gene: TRBJ2-1; D gene: -; CDR3 DNA: TGTGCCAGCAGCCTACCCACTGGCGGCTCCTACAATGAGCAGTTCTTC; CDR3 protein: CASSLPTGGSYNEQFF
clone size: -; V gene: TRBV5-1; J gene: TRBJ1-3; D gene: -; CDR3 DNA: TGCGCCAGCAGCCCGGGGAGCTCTGGAAACACCATATATTTT; CDR3 protein: CASSPGSSGNTIYF
clone size: -; V gene: TRBV30; J gene: TRBJ2-5; D gene: -; CDR3 DNA: TGTGCCCACTCGGGACTTGGGGAGACCCAGTACTTC; CDR3 protein: CAHSGLGETQYF
clone size: -; V gene: TRBV6-5; J gene: TRBJ1-1; D gene: -; CDR3 DNA: TGTGCCAGCAGCGATACAGGGTTGTACACTGAAGCTTTCTTT; CDR3 protein: CASSDTGLYTEAFF
clone size: few; V gene: TRBV28; J gene: TRBJ1-3; D gene: -; CDR3 DNA: TGTGCCAGCACCCTTCCCGGCTATGCTGGAAACACCATATATTTT; CDR3 protein: CASTLPGYAGNTIYF
clone size: -; V gene: TRBV10-2; J gene: TRBJ2-3; D gene: -; CDR3 DNA: TGCGCCAGCGGGCCCAGCGGCACAGATACGCAGTATTTT; CDR3 protein: CASGPSGTDTQYF
clone size: -; V gene: TRBV19; J gene: TRBJ1-3; D gene: -; CDR3 DNA: TGTGCCAGTAGTATTCGGGGCGGGTCCGGAAACACCATATATTTT; CDR3 protein: CASSIRGGSGNTIYF
clone size: -; V gene: TRBV9; J gene: TRBJ2-1; D gene: -; CDR3 DNA: TGTGCCAGCAGCGTAAATTTGGAGGCCGGGCGGGAGCAGTTCTTC; CDR3 protein: CASSVNLEAGREQFF
clone size: once; V gene: TRBV19; J gene: TRBJ1-1; D gene: -; CDR3 DNA: TGTGCCAGTAGTATGGGACCTACTGAAGCTTTCTTT; CDR3 protein: CASSMGPTEAFF
clone size: few; V gene: TRBV19; J gene: TRBJ2-7; D gene: TRBD1; CDR3 DNA: TGTGCCAGTAGTCCAACAGGGGGCGTTTACGAGCAGTACTTC; CDR3 protein: CASSPTGGVYEQYF
clone size: -; V gene: TRBV5-1; J gene: TRBJ2-3; D gene: TRBD1; CDR3 DNA: TGCGCCAGCAGCTTCAGACAGGGGGATCTTCAGGATACGCAGTATTTT; CDR3 protein: CASSFRQGDLQDTQYF
clone size: few; V gene: TRBV7-6; J gene: TRBJ2-1; D gene: -; CDR3 DNA: TGTGCCAGCAGCTCCAAACTAGGCTCCTACAATGAGCAGTTCTTC; CDR3 protein: CASSSKLGSYNEQFF
clone size: -; V gene: TRBV19; J gene: TRBJ1-1; D gene: -; CDR3 DNA: TGTGCCAGTAGCTGGGGGACTGAAGCTTTCTTT; CDR3 protein: CASSWGTEAFF
clone size: once; V gene: TRBV10-3; J gene: TRBJ1-1; D gene: -; CDR3 DNA: TGTGCCGTCCTCGAAGAACCGAACACTGAAGCTTTCTTT; CDR3 protein: CAVLEEPNTEAFF
clone size: -; V gene: TRBV27; J gene: TRBJ2-7; D gene: -; CDR3 DNA: TGTGCCAGCAGAGGGGGATCGGGCGAGCAGTACTTC; CDR3 protein: CASRGGSGEQYF
clone size: few; V gene: TRBV13; J gene: TRBJ1-2; D gene: TRBD1; CDR3 DNA: TGTGCCAGCAGCCCCGGGACAGTCATTAACTATGGCTACACCTTC; CDR3 protein: CASSPGTVINYGYTF
clone size: -; V gene: TRBV28; J gene: TRBJ2-7; D gene: TRBD2; CDR3 DNA: TGTGCCAGCAGTCCGGCGGGAGGGTGGAGCTCCTACGAGCAGTACTTC; CDR3 protein: CASSPAGGWSSYEQYF
clone size: -; V gene: TRBV6-4; J gene: TRBJ2-1; D gene: TRBD2; CDR3 DNA: TGTGCCAGCGGGACTAGCGGGAGCAATGAGCAGTTCTTC; CDR3 protein: CASGTSGSNEQFF
clone size: -; V gene: TRBV7-6; J gene: TRBJ2-7; D gene: -; CDR3 DNA: TGTGCCAGCAGCTCTGGACAGAATAACGAGCAGTACTTC; CDR3 protein: CASSSGQNNEQYF
clone size: once; V gene: TRBV5-4; J gene: TRBJ1-1; D gene: -; CDR3 DNA: TGTGCCAGCAGCTGTAACCGATGTAAAACTGAAGCTTTCTTT; CDR3 protein: CASSCNRCKTEAFF
clone size: -; V gene: TRBV4-3; J gene: TRBJ2-7; D gene: -; CDR3 DNA: TGCGCCAGCAGCCAAGATCTTGGGCTGATCAAACAGCAGTACTTC; CDR3 protein: CASSQDLGLIKQQYF
clone size: -; V gene: TRBV5-1; J gene: TRBJ1-5; D gene: TRBD1; CDR3 DNA: TGCGCCAGCAGCTTGACAGGGGCCTTTAATCAGCCCCAGCATTTT; CDR3 protein: CASSLTGAFNQPQHF
clone size: -; V gene: TRBV15; J gene: TRBJ1-4; D gene: TRBD1; CDR3 DNA: TGTGCCACCAGCAGAGATGGGGACAGGTGGAGCAGACTGTTTTTT; CDR3 protein: CATSRDGDRWSRLFF